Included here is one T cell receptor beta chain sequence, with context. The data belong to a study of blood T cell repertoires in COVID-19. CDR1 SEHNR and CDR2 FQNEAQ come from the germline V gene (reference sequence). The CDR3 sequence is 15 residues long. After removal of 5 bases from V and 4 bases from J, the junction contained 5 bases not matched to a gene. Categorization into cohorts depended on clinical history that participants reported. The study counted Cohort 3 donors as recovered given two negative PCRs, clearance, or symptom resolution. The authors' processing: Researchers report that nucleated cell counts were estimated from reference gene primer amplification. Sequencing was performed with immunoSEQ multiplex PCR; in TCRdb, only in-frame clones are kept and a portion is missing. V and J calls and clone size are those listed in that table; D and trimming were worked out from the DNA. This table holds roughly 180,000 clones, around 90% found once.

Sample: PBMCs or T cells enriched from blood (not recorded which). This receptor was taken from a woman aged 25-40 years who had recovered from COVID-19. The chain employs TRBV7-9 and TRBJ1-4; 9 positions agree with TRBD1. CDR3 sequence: CASSVDRGSNEKLFF. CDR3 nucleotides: TGTGCCAGCAGCGTTGACAGGGGGAGTAATGAAAAACTGTTTTTT.